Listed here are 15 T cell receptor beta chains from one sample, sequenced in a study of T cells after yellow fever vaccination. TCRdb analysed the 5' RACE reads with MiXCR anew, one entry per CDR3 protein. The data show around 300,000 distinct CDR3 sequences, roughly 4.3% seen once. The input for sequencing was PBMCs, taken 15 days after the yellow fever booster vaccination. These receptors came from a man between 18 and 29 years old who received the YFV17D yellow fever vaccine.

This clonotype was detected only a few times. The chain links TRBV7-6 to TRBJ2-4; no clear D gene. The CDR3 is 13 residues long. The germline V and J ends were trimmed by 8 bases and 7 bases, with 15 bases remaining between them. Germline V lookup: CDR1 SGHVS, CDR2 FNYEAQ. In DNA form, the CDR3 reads TGTGCCAGCGGGGAAACGACTGGGAACATTCAGTACTTC. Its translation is CASGETTGNIQYF.

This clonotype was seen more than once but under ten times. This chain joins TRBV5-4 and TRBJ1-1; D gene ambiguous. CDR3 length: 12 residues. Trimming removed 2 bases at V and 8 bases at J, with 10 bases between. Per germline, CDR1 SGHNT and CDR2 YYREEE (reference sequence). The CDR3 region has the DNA TGTGCCAGCAGCTTATGGACGGCAGAAGCTTTCTTT. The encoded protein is CASSLWTAEAFF.

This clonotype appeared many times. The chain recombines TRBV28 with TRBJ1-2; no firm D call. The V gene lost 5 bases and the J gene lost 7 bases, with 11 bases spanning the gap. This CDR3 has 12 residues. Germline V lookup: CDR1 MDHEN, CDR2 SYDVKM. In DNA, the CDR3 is TGTGCCAGCAGTGTCTCAGGATCTGGCTACACCTTC. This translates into CASSVSGSGYTF.

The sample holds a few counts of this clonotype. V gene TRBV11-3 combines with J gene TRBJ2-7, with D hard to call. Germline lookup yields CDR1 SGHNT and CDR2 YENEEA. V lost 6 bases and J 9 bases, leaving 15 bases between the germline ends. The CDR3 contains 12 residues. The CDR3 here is CASSNGPARQYF. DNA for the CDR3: TGTGCCAGCAGTAATGGCCCAGCTAGGCAGTACTTC.

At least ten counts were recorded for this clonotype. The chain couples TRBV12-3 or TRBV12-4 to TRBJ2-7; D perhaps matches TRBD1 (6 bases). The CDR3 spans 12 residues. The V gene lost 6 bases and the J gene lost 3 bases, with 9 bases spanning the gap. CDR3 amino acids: CASRQDSYEQYV. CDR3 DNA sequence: TGTGCCAGCAGACAGGACAGCTACGAGCAGTACGTC.

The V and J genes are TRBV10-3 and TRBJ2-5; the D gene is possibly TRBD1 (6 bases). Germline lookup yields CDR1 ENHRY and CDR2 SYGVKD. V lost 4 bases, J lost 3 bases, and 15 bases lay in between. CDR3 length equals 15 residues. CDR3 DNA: TGTGCCATCAGTGGGGGGCAGCGAGGAAAAGAGACCCAGTACTTC. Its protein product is CAISGGQRGKETQYF.

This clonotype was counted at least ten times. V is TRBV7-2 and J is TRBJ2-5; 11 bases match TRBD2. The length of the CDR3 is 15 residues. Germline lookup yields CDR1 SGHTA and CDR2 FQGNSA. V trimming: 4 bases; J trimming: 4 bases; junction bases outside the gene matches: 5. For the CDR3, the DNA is TGTGCCAGCAGCTCAATAGCGGGGGGGCGAGAGACCCAGTACTTC. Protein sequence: CASSSIAGGRETQYF.

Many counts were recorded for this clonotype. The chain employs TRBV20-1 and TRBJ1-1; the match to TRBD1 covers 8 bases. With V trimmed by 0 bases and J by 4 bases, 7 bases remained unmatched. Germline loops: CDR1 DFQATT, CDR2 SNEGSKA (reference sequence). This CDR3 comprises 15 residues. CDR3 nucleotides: TGCAGTGCTAGAGATGGGCAGGGGGCCGGCACTGAAGCTTTCTTT. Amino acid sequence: CSARDGQGAGTEAFF.

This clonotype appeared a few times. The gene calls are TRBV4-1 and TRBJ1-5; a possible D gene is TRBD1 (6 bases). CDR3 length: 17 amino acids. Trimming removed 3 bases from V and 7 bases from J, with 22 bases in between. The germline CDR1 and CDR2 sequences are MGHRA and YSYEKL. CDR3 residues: CASSQFPGHGEGQPQHF. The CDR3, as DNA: TGCGCCAGCAGCCAGTTTCCGGGACACGGGGAGGGCCAGCCCCAGCATTTT.

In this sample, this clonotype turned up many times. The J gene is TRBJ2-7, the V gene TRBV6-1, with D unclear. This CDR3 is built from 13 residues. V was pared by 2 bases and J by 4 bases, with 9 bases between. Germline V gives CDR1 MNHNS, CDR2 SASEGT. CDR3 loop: CASSELEVYEQYV. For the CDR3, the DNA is TGTGCCAGCAGTGAACTTGAGGTTTACGAGCAGTACGTC.

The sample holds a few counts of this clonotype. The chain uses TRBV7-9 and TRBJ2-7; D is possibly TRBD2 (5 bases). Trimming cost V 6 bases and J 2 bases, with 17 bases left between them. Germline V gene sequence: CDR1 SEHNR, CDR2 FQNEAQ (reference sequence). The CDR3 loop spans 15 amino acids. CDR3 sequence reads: CASSPSSRPPYEQYF. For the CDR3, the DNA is TGTGCCAGCAGTCCTAGCTCTCGTCCCCCCTACGAGCAGTACTTC.

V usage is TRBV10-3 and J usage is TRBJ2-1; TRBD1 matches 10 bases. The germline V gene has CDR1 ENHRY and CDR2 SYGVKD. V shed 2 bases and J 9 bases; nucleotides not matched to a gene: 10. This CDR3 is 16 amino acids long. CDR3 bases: TGTGCCATCAGTGAGCAGGCGGGACAGGGGTTTAGTGAGCAGTTCTTC. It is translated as CAISEQAGQGFSEQFF.

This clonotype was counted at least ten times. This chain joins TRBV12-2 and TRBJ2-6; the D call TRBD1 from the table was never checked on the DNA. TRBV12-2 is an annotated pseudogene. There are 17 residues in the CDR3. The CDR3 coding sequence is TGTGCAAGTCGGCCTAGGGGCATCGGGTCTGGGGCCAACGTCCTGACTTTC. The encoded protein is CASRPRGIGSGANVLTF.

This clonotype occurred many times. CDR3 in amino acids: CSATGRETQYF. The DNA for the CDR3 is TGCAGTGCTACGGGGAGGGAGACCCAGTACTTC. This chain connects TRBV20-1 to TRBJ2-5, with D possibly being TRBD2 (6 bases). Trimming shortened V by 4 bases and J by 5 bases, and 8 bases separated the two germline ends. Looked up from germline, CDR1 is DFQATT and CDR2 is SNEGSKA (reference sequence). This CDR3 is 11 amino acids long.

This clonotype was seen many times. The CDR3 nucleotides are TGTGCCACCAGCATCCCAAATTCACCCCTCCACTTT. Translating gives CATSIPNSPLHF. The chain is built from TRBV15 and TRBJ1-6; D is unresolved. V lost 4 bases and J 7 bases, leaving 5 bases between the germline ends. CDR3 length: 12 residues. Per germline, CDR1 LNHNV and CDR2 YYDKDF (reference sequence).